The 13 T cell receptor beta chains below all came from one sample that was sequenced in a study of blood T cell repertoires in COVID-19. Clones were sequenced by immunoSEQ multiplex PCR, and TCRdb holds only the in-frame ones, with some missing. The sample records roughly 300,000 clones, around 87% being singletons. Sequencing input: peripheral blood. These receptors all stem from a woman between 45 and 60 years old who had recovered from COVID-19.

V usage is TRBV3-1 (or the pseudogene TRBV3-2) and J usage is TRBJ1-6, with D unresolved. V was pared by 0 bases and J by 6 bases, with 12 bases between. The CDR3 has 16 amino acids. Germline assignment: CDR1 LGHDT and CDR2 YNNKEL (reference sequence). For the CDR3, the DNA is TGTGCCAGCAGCCAAGATCGTGGAGTCGTTAATTCACCCCTCCACTTT. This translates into CASSQDRGVVNSPLHF.

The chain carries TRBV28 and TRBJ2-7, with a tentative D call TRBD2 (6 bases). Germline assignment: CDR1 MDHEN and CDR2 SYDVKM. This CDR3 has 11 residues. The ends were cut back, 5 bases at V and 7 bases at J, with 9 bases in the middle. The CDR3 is CASSVEGEQYF. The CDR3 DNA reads TGTGCCAGCAGTGTGGAGGGTGAGCAGTACTTC.

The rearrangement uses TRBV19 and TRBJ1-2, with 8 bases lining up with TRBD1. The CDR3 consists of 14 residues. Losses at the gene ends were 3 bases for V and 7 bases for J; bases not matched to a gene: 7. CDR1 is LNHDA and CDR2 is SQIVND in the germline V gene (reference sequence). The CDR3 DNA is TGTGCCAGTAGTATTGACAGGGGTGACGCTGGCTACACCTTC. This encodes CASSIDRGDAGYTF.

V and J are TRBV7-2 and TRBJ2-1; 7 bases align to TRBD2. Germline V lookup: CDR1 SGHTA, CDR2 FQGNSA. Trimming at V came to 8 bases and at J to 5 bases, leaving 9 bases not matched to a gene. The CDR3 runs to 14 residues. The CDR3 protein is CASLRASGNNEQFF. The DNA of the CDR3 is TGTGCCAGCCTCAGGGCTAGCGGAAACAATGAGCAGTTCTTC.

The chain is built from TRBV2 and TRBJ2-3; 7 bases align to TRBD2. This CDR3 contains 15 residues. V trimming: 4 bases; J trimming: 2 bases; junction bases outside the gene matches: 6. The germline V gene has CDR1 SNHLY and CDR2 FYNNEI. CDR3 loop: CASSVASGSTDTQYF. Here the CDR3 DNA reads TGTGCCAGCAGTGTAGCTAGCGGATCCACAGATACGCAGTATTTT.

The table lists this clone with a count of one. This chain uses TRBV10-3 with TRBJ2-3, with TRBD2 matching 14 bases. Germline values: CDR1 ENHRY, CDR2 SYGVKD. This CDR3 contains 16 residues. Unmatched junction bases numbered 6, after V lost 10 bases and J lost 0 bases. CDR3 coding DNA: TGTGCCAGCGGACTAGCGGGGGGATCTAGCACAGATACGCAGTATTTT. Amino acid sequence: CASGLAGGSSTDTQYF.

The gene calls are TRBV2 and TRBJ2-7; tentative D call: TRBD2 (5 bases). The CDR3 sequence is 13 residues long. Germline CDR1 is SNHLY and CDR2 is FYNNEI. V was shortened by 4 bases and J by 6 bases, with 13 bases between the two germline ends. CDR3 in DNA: TGTGCCAGCAGTGCGGTGGCGGGTGGCGAGCAGTACTTC. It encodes CASSAVAGGEQYF.

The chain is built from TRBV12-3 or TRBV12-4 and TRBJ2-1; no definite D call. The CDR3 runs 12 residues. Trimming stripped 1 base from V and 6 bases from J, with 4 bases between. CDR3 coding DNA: TGTGCCAGCAGTTTAGGGGCCAATGAGCAGTTCTTC. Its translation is CASSLGANEQFF.

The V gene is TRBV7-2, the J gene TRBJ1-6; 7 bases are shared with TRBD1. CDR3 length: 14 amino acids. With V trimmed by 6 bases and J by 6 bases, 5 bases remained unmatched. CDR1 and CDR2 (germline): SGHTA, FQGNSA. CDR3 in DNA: TGTGCCAGCAGGGCCACAGGGGTTAATTCACCCCTCCACTTT. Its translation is CASRATGVNSPLHF. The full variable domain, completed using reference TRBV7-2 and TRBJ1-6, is GAGVSQSPSNKVTEKGKDVELRCDPISGHTALYWYRQSLGQGLEFLIYFQGNSAPDKSGLPSDRFSAERTGGSVSTLTIQRTQQEDSAVYLCASRATGVNSPLHFGNGTRLTVT.

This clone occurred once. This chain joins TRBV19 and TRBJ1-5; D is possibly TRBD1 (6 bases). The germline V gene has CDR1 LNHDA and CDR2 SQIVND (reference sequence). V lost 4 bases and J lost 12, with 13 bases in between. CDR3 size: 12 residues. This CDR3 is CASSTAGAFQHF. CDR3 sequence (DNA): TGTGCCAGTAGTACAGCAGGGGCCTTCCAGCATTTT.

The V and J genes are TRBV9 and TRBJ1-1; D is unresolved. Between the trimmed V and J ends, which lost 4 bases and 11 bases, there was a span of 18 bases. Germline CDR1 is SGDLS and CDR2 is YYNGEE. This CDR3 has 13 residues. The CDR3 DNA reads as TGTGCCAGCAGCCTAAATCCCTCCTTGGAGGCTTTCTTT. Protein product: CASSLNPSLEAFF.

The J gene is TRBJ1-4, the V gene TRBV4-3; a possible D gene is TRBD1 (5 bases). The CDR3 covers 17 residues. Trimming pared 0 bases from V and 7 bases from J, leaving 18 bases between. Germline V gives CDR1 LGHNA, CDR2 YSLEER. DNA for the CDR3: TGCGCCAGCAGCCAAGATAGGACAACCGGGGGGGGTGAAAAACTGTTTTTT. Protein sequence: CASSQDRTTGGGEKLFF.

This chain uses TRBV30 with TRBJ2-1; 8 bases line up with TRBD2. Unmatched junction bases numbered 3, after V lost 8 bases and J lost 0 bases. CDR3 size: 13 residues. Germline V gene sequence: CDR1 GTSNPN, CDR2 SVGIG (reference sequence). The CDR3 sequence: CAGSGSSYNEQFF. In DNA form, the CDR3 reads TGTGCCGGAAGCGGGAGCTCCTACAATGAGCAGTTCTTC.